This TCR beta chain stems from a study of blood T cell repertoires in COVID-19 (TCRdb year 2020). In terms of the full investigation: Collaborator samples came from the United States, Italy and Spain and covered acute and convalescent phases of COVID-19. The prospective study material was composed of cDNA or gDNA derived from T cells, B-cell-depleted T cells, or PBMCs. Subjects who had been exposed to COVID-19, were actively infected with it, or had recovered from it provided the deeply sampled blood TCRbeta repertoires that made up the dataset. The repertoires were made available in a free public database intended to serve as a resource for research on the immune response to SARS-CoV-2. Samples came from the ongoing ImmuneRACE study (first 160 participants) plus 1,254 subjects from 6 global collaborators. Sample metadata almost always included a de-identified subject ID, COVID-19 status, age in years and sex. Where available, HLA class I and class II types were taken from metadata supplied by the sample provider and were not determined by assay-based typing. Study-level results and caveats: Clinical and demographic metadata were provided uncurated, with the amount varying by source and participant.

Participants in the prospective study were aged 18 to 89 years, lived in 24 United States geographic areas, and enrolled through a virtual design. In the prospective study, participants were assigned to cohorts based on the clinical history participants reported in a screening survey and a study questionnaire. ImmuneRACE Cohort 3 recovered participants were defined by two consecutive negative NP/OP PCR tests, healthcare professional clearance, or symptom resolution. Mobile phlebotomists in the prospective study collected whole blood, serum and a nasopharyngeal or oropharyngeal swab from every participant. Prospective study participants could optionally give additional blood draws and questionnaires over an approximately 2-month period. Prospective study blood samples were shipped either frozen or at room temperature before DNA extraction. Cut back by 6 bases and 4 bases, the V and J ends lie 18 bases apart. From the germline V gene (reference sequence), CDR1 is LNHDA and CDR2 is SQIVND. The CDR3 starts with the cysteine, ends with the phenylalanine, and has 15 residues. The only DNA kept is the CDR3, 45 bases in frame from the first base.

The immunoSEQ Assay, a bias-controlled multiplex PCR, was used to amplify TCRbeta CDR3 regions from genomic DNA. On the authors' methods: Within the assay, amplification of reference gene primers was used to estimate how many nucleated cells each sample contained. To quantify the absolute abundance of each unique TCRbeta CDR3 rearrangement, sequence reads were collapsed and filtered. For each sample, productive Simpson clonality was calculated by taking the square root of Simpson's diversity index across productive rearrangements. TCRdb's version of the immuneACCESS table is confined to in-frame rearrangements and falls short of the full clone set. An unresolved V gene accounts for under half of the shortfall where checked; the remainder is of unknown origin. V and J calls plus clone size are reproduced from that table; the DNA served to infer D and trimming. Present in this sample are approximately 230,000 clones, about nine tenths of which were seen just once. More than 1.5% of the sample is in the top ten clones.

A remark on this clone: Its target antigen remains unknown. No base quality values were provided; no much bigger clone lies one nucleotide off.

The chain is encoded by TRBV19 joined to TRBJ1-2; the D gene lacks a confident call. The clonotype comes from a man between 40 and 49 years old who had recovered from COVID-19. Source material: PBMCs or T cells enriched from blood (not recorded which). CDR3 loop: CASSSWARSGYGYTF. The DNA sequence is as follows: TGTGCCAGTAGCTCTTGGGCGAGGAGCGGCTATGGCTACACCTTC. Supplemented by the reference TRBV19 and TRBJ1-2 proteins around the CDR3, the complete variable domain is DGGITQSPKYLFRKEGQNVTLSCEQNLNHDAMYWYRQDPGQGLRLIYYSQIVNDFQKGDIAEGYSVSREKKESFPLTVTSAQKNPTAFYLCASSSWARSGYGYTFGSGTRLTVV.